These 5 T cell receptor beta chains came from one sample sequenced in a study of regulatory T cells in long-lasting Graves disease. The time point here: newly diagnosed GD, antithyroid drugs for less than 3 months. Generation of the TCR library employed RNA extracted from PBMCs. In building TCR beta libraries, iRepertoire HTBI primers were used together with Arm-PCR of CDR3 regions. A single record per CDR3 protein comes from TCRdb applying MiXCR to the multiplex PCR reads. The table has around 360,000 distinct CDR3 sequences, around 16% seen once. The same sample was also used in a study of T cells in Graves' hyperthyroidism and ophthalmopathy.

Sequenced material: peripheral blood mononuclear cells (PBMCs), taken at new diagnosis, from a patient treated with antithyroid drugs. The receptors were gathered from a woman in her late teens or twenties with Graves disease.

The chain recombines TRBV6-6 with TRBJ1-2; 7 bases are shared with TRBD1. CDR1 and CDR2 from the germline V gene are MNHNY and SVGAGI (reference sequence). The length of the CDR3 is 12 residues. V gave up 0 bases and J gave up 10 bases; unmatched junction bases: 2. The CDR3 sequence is CASSYSDRNYTF. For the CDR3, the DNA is TGTGCCAGCAGTTACTCGGACAGGAACTACACCTTC.

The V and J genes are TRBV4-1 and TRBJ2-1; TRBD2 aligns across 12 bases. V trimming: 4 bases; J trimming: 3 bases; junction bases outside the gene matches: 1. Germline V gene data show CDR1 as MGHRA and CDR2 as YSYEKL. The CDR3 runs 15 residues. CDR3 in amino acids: CASSRLAGDYNEQFF. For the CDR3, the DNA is TGCGCCAGCAGCCGACTAGCGGGAGACTACAATGAGCAGTTCTTC.

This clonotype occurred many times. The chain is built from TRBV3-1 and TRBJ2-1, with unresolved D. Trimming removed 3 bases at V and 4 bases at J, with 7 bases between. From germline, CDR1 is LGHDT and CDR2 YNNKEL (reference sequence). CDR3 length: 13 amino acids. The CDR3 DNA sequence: TGTGCCAGCAGCCATGACTTGTACAATGAGCAGTTCTTC. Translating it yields CASSHDLYNEQFF.

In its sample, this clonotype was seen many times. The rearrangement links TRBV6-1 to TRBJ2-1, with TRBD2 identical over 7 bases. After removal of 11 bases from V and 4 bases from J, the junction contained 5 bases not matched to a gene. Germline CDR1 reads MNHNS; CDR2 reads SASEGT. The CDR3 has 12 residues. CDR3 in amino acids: CAGGSWYNEQFF. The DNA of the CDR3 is TGTGCCGGCGGGAGTTGGTACAATGAGCAGTTCTTC.

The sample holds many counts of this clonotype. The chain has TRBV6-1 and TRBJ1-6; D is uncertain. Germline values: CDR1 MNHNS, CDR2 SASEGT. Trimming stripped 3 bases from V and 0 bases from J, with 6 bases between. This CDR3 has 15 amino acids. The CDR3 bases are TGTGCCAGCAGTGAGATAAGCTCCTATAATTCACCCCTCCACTTT. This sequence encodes CASSEISSYNSPLHF.